The T cell receptor (beta chain) under discussion was sequenced for a study of T cells expressing NK-cell markers. Overall study results and limits: Of the CD8+ T cells in five or six donors, 1.0-7.0% belonged to dominant NKG2C+ clonotypes.

TCRdb re-called the 5' RACE reads; every CDR3 protein appears as one record, without DNA. This sample contains about 440,000 distinct CDR3 sequences. Regarding this clonotype: Its antigen remains unknown.

This CDR3 contains 14 residues. Germline values: CDR1 DFQATT, CDR2 SNEGSKA (reference sequence). This receptor was identified in a woman between 18 and 70 years old in good health. The chain joins TRBV20-1 to TRBJ2-1; TCRdb returns TRBD2, unconfirmable since there is no DNA. Sequenced sample: blood T cells: a sorted CD56 or NKG2C T cell subset, CD4+ or CD8+ T cells, or bulk PBMC T cells (not recorded which). This CDR3 reads CSTNTRTTLNEQFF.